A selection of T cell receptor beta chains follows, all from one sample in a study of blood T cell repertoires in COVID-19. The protocol was immunoSEQ multiplex PCR, while the TCRdb copy is restricted to in-frame clones and leaves out a portion. Among 300,000 to 350,000 clones listed, roughly 89% were seen once. Specimen: PBMCs or T cells enriched from blood (not recorded which). The receptor source for this set is a young woman with acute COVID-19. Each CDR3 is given with its conserved first and last residue. A D gene is named only where the DNA matches it firmly. Size is stated for part of the rows, as once, few or many counts, or as a class when the clone is expanded.

D gene: TRBD1; V gene: TRBV11-3; clone size: .; J gene: TRBJ1-3; CDR3 DNA: TGTGCCAGCAGCTCTGGACAGGACGGAAACACCATATATTTT; CDR3 protein: CASSSGQDGNTIYF
D gene: .; V gene: TRBV7-9; clone size: .; J gene: TRBJ2-7; CDR3 DNA: TGTGCCAGCAGCCCAACCCTAGGCGGGTCCTGGGGGCAGTACTTC; CDR3 protein: CASSPTLGGSWGQYF
D gene: .; V gene: TRBV3-1/TRBV3-2; clone size: once; J gene: TRBJ1-1; CDR3 DNA: TGTGCCAGCAGCCAAGTGCAGGGAGGTGAAGCTTTCTTT; CDR3 protein: CASSQVQGGEAFF
D gene: .; V gene: TRBV2; clone size: .; J gene: TRBJ2-7; CDR3 DNA: TGTGCCAGCAGTGTCCCAGCAGGCCAGATTCTTCTCTCCTACGAGCAGTACTTC; CDR3 protein: CASSVPAGQILLSYEQYF
D gene: TRBD1; V gene: TRBV6-6; clone size: .; J gene: TRBJ2-7; CDR3 DNA: TGTGCCAGCAGGGGGACAGGAGACTCCTACGAGCAGTACTTC; CDR3 protein: CASRGTGDSYEQYF
D gene: .; V gene: TRBV15; clone size: .; J gene: TRBJ2-5; CDR3 DNA: TGTGCCACCAGCGATGCCGGGACACACCTCGAGGAGACCCAGTACTTC; CDR3 protein: CATSDAGTHLEETQYF
D gene: TRBD2; V gene: TRBV7-2; clone size: many; J gene: TRBJ2-1; CDR3 DNA: TGTGCCAGCAGCTTAGAATGGCCTAGCGGGGGGTCCAATGAGCAGTTCTTC; CDR3 protein: CASSLEWPSGGSNEQFF
D gene: .; V gene: TRBV27; clone size: few; J gene: TRBJ1-6; CDR3 DNA: TGTGCCAGCAGTTCGGGACTCTCTTATTCACCCCTCCACTTT; CDR3 protein: CASSSGLSYSPLHF
D gene: TRBD1; V gene: TRBV19; clone size: once; J gene: TRBJ2-7; CDR3 DNA: TGTGCCAGTAGTCGGGACAGGCGGTACGAGCAGTACTTC; CDR3 protein: CASSRDRRYEQYF
D gene: .; V gene: TRBV4-1; clone size: .; J gene: TRBJ2-7; CDR3 DNA: TGCGCCAGCAGCCAAGAGGGGCCGCGGGGTGGCTACGAGCAGTACTTC; CDR3 protein: CASSQEGPRGGYEQYF
D gene: TRBD1; V gene: TRBV19; clone size: .; J gene: TRBJ2-2; CDR3 DNA: TGTGCCAGTAGTAGGGGACAGGGTCCCGGGGAGCTGTTTTTT; CDR3 protein: CASSRGQGPGELFF
D gene: .; V gene: TRBV7-9; clone size: .; J gene: TRBJ2-5; CDR3 DNA: TGTGCCAGCAGCTTCCACGCAGGGGGGAGCATTTCGGACCAGTACTTC; CDR3 protein: CASSFHAGGSISDQYF